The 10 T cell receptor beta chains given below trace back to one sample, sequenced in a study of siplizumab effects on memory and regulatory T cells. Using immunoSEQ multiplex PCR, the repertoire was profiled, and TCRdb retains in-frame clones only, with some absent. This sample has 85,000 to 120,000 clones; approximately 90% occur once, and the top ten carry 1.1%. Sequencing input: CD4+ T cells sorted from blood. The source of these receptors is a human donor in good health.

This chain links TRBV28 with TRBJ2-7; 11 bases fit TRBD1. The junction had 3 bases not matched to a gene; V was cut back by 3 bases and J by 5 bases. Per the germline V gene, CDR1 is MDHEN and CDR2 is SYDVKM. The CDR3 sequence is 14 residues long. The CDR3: CASSFGQGADEQYF. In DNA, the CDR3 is TGTGCCAGCAGTTTCGGACAGGGGGCAGACGAGCAGTACTTC.

CDR3 DNA sequence: TGTGCCAGCAGTCCGGACAGGGCGGTTAATCAGCCCCAGCATTTT. The encoded protein is CASSPDRAVNQPQHF. This chain connects TRBV6-5 to TRBJ1-5, with TRBD1 matching 8 bases. The germline V gene encodes CDR1 MNHEY and CDR2 SVGAGI. This CDR3 comprises 15 residues. V gave up 5 bases and J gave up 4 bases; unmatched junction bases: 7.

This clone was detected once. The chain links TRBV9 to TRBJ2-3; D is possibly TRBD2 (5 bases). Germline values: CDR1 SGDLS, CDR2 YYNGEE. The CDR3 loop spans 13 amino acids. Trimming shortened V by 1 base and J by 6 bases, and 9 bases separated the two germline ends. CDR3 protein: CASSVFGKDTQYF. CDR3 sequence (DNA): TGTGCCAGCAGCGTATTCGGGAAGGATACGCAGTATTTT.

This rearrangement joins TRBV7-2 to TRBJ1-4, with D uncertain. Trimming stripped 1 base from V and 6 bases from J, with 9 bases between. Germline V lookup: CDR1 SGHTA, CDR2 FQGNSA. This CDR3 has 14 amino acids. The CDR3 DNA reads TGTGCCAGCAGCTTAGTGGGTGGAGATGAAAAACTGTTTTTT. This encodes CASSLVGGDEKLFF.

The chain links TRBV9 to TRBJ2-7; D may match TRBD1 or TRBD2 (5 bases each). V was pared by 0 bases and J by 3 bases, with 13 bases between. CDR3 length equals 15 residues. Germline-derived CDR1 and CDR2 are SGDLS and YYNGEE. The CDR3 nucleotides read TGTGCCAGCAGCGTAGCCCCGGGACGCAACTACGAGCAGTACTTC. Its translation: CASSVAPGRNYEQYF.

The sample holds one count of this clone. CDR3 in amino acids: CASRLTGGARETQYF. The CDR3 nucleotides read TGTGCCAGCAGACTGACAGGGGGCGCGCGAGAGACCCAGTACTTC. This sequence joins TRBV6-5 and TRBJ2-5, with 10 bases that match TRBD1. V gave up 6 bases and J gave up 4 bases; unmatched junction bases: 8. The length of the CDR3 is 15 residues. Per germline, CDR1 MNHEY and CDR2 SVGAGI.

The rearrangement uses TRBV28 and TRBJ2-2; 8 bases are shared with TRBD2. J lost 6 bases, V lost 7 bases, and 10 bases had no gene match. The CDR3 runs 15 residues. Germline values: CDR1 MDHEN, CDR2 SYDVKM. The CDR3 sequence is CASINPGGVAGELFF. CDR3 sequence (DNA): TGTGCCAGCATTAACCCGGGGGGGGTGGCCGGGGAGCTGTTTTTT.

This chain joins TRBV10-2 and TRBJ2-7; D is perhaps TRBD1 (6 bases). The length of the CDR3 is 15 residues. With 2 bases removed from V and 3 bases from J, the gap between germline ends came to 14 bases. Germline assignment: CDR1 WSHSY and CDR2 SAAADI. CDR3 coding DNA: TGCGCCAGCAGTGAGCGAAGGGCAGGGGACTACGAGCAGTACTTC. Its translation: CASSERRAGDYEQYF.

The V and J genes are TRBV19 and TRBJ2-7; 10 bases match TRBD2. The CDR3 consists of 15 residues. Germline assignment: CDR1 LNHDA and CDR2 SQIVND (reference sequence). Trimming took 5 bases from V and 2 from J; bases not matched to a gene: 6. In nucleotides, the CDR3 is TGTGCCAGTAGTCCCTTAGCGGGAGGACCCTACGAGCAGTACTTC. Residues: CASSPLAGGPYEQYF.

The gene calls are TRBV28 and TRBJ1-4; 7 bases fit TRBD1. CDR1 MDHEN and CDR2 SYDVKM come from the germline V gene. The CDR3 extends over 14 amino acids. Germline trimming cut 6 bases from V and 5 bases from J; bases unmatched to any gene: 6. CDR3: CASRPGTANEKLFF. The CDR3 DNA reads TGTGCCAGCAGGCCCGGGACAGCAAATGAAAAACTGTTTTTT.